Following are 9 T cell receptor beta chains from one sample sequenced in a study of coeliac disease. Repertoires were generated with immunoSEQ multiplex PCR, while TCRdb's copy carries only in-frame clones and drops some. The sample carries several thousand clones, 57% recorded once. The sequenced sample consisted of intraepithelial lymphocytes from the gut. The receptor source for this set is a woman in her sixties with celiac disease.

This chain links TRBV9 with TRBJ2-7; 14 bases are shared with TRBD2. The trim removed 4 bases at V and 3 bases at J, leaving 15 bases unmatched. Per the germline V gene, CDR1 is SGDLS and CDR2 is YYNGEE. The CDR3 totals 19 residues. DNA for the CDR3: TGTGCCAGCAGCCCCCGGACTAGCGGGGGGATGCCTTCGTTCTACGAGCAGTACTTC. It is translated as CASSPRTSGGMPSFYEQYF.

The V gene is TRBV4-3, the J gene TRBJ2-2; TRBD2 aligns across 11 bases. J lost 6 bases, V lost 3 bases, and 6 bases had no gene match. The CDR3 loop spans 16 amino acids. CDR1 and CDR2 from the germline V gene are LGHNA and YSLEER. The DNA for the CDR3 is TGCGCCAGCAGCCACCAACTAGCGGGGGAAGCCGGGGAGCTGTTTTTT. Amino acid sequence: CASSHQLAGEAGELFF.

This clone has just a few counts. The chain recombines TRBV27 with TRBJ2-1; 12 bases line up with TRBD2. The germline gives CDR1 MNHEY, CDR2 SMNVEV (reference sequence). This CDR3 contains 14 residues. V shed 9 bases and J 4 bases; nucleotides not matched to a gene: 4. The CDR3 spells CASSGTSGYNEQFF. The CDR3 nucleotides read TGTGCCAGTTCGGGGACTAGCGGGTACAATGAGCAGTTCTTC.

The chain carries TRBV7-6 and TRBJ1-2; 7 nucleotides align to TRBD1. CDR3 size: 12 residues. The J segment lost 7 bases and the V segment lost 6 bases, leaving 5 bases of the junction unmatched. Germline assignment: CDR1 SGHVS and CDR2 FNYEAQ. CDR3 sequence: CASRSGGSGYTF. In DNA form, the CDR3 reads TGTGCCAGCAGATCAGGGGGTTCTGGCTACACCTTC.

The chain couples TRBV7-9 to TRBJ2-1; D is perhaps TRBD1 (5 bases). V lost 10 bases to trimming and J lost 6 bases, with 10 bases between them. CDR1 SEHNR and CDR2 FQNEAQ come from the germline V gene (reference sequence). This CDR3 spans 11 amino acids. CDR3 in amino acids: CATLGANEQFF. In nucleotides, the CDR3 is TGTGCCACTCTAGGGGCCAATGAGCAGTTCTTC.

The V call is TRBV7-9, the J call TRBJ1-5, with D unclear. Germline CDR1 reads SEHNR; CDR2 reads FQNEAQ (reference sequence). The CDR3 extends over 13 amino acids. V was pared by 6 bases and J by 0 bases, with 6 bases between. CDR3 loop: CASSHYSNQPQHF. Here the CDR3 DNA reads TGTGCCAGCAGTCACTATAGCAATCAGCCCCAGCATTTT.

This clone was observed a handful of times. The chain combines TRBV15 with TRBJ2-3; possible D gene TRBD2, 6 bases. V lost 4 bases and J lost 0, with 11 bases in between. The CDR3 is 15 residues long. Germline assignment: CDR1 LNHNV and CDR2 YYDKDF (reference sequence). The CDR3 bases are TGTGCCACCAGCAAGGGACTCGCTAGCACAGATACGCAGTATTTT. This translates into CATSKGLASTDTQYF.

This clone was counted a single time. V gene TRBV4-1 combines with J gene TRBJ2-7; the match to TRBD1 covers 9 bases. V was pared by 0 bases and J by 3 bases, with 6 bases of the junction left unmatched. CDR1 is MGHRA and CDR2 is YSYEKL in the germline V gene. There are 16 residues in the CDR3. CDR3 residues: CASSQDHRQGVYEQYF. In DNA form, the CDR3 reads TGCGCCAGCAGCCAAGATCATCGACAGGGGGTCTACGAGCAGTACTTC.

This chain links TRBV28 with TRBJ2-3; TRBD2 matches 11 bases. V gave up 5 bases and J gave up 5 bases; unmatched junction bases: 12. The V gene's germline CDR1 is MDHEN and CDR2 SYDVKM. This CDR3 region has 17 residues. The DNA for the CDR3 is TGTGCCAGCAGTCTCTGGGGGACTAGCGGAACTGGAGATACGCAGTATTTT. Protein product: CASSLWGTSGTGDTQYF.